One TCR beta chain is described in this entry. The J segment lost 4 bases and the V segment lost 3 bases, leaving 7 bases of the junction unmatched. The CDR3 covers 16 residues. CDR1 and CDR2 from the germline V gene are LNHDA and SQIVND (reference sequence). The data stem from a study of OX40 agonist ivuxolimab in advanced cancers. Profiled with immunoSEQ multiplex PCR; TCRdb holds only in-frame clones, not every one. The sample lists tens of thousands of clones; approximately 90% were seen once. The receptor's source is an adult with an advanced solid tumor such as melanoma, head and neck, liver or kidney cancer. The specimen was CD4+ or CD8+ T cells sorted from blood, collected in a trial of the OX40 agonist ivuxolimab. This chain links TRBV19 with TRBJ2-1; 9 bases match TRBD2. The CDR3 DNA sequence: TGTGCCAGTAGTATCGGATCTAGCGGGAATTACAATGAGCAGTTCTTC. As protein: CASSIGSSGNYNEQFF.